These 21 T cell receptor beta chains came from one sample sequenced in a study of blood T cell repertoires in COVID-19. Using immunoSEQ multiplex PCR, the repertoire was profiled, and TCRdb retains in-frame clones only, with some absent. The repertoire consists of a few hundred thousand clones, with around nine tenths occurring once and the leading ten covering about 10%. The sequencing input was peripheral blood. The source is a man aged 35 to 55 who had recovered from COVID-19.

The chain has TRBV29-1 and TRBJ1-2; D remains unclear. Germline assignment: CDR1 SQVTM and CDR2 ANQGSEA. This CDR3 is 13 amino acids long. Trimming removed 4 bases from V and 8 bases from J, with 17 bases in between. Here the CDR3 DNA reads TGCAGCGTTGGGGCAACGAGGGATCTAGGCTACACCTTC. Translated: CSVGATRDLGYTF.

The rearrangement joins TRBV19 to TRBJ2-1; weak D call: TRBD2 (6 bases). The ends were cut back, 3 bases at V and 6 bases at J, with 15 bases in the middle. This CDR3 spans 15 amino acids. Germline CDR1 LNHDA, CDR2 SQIVND (reference sequence). The CDR3 loop is CASSIGARGGNEQFF. The CDR3 DNA reads TGTGCCAGTAGTATCGGGGCTCGGGGAGGCAATGAGCAGTTCTTC.

The chain has TRBV7-2 and TRBJ2-1, with 10 bases aligning to TRBD1. CDR3 length equals 16 residues. The V gene end was trimmed by 2 bases and the J gene end by 6 bases; junction bases not matched to a gene: 7. Germline V gene lookup returns CDR1 SGHTA and CDR2 FQGNSA. Written as DNA, the CDR3 is TGTGCCAGCAGCTTACGCATGGGACAGGGGCCCAATGAGCAGTTCTTC. As protein: CASSLRMGQGPNEQFF.

This clone was detected only once. The chain combines TRBV28 with TRBJ2-1; 10 bases agree with TRBD1. From germline, CDR1 is MDHEN and CDR2 SYDVKM. The J segment lost 4 bases and the V segment lost 1 base, leaving 1 base of the junction unmatched. This CDR3 is 15 amino acids long. In nucleotides, the CDR3 is TGTGCCAGCAGTTTATCGGGACAGGGGTACAATGAGCAGTTCTTC. Residues: CASSLSGQGYNEQFF.

This sequence joins TRBV10-3 and TRBJ2-7; tentative D call: TRBD2 (7 bases). Germline CDR1 ENHRY, CDR2 SYGVKD. This CDR3 contains 15 residues. With 2 bases removed from V and 2 bases from J, the gap between germline ends came to 13 bases. CDR3 nucleotides: TGTGCCATCAGTGAGGGGGCGGGGGCTCCCTACGAGCAGTACTTC. Protein: CAISEGAGAPYEQYF.

The chain has TRBV7-2 and TRBJ2-3, with D uncertain. The length of the CDR3 is 15 residues. The V gene's germline CDR1 is SGHTA and CDR2 FQGNSA. Trimming pared 5 bases from V and 6 bases from J, leaving 18 bases between. As DNA, the CDR3 is TGTGCCAGCAGCGGTACCGGGTCCCCGGCGGATACGCAGTATTTT. Translating it yields CASSGTGSPADTQYF.

V and J are TRBV7-9 and TRBJ1-1; a possible D gene is TRBD1 (5 bases). The CDR3 covers 14 residues. CDR1 and CDR2 (germline): SEHNR, FQNEAQ (reference sequence). V shed 3 bases and J shed 1 base, with 9 bases lying between them. The CDR3 DNA sequence: TGTGCCAGCAGCTTTGGCAGGGCGAACACTGAAGCTTTCTTT. It translates to CASSFGRANTEAFF.

J is TRBJ2-3 and V is TRBV13; maybe TRBD2 (5 bases). The germline gives CDR1 PRHDT, CDR2 FYEKMQ (reference sequence). The V and J ends lost 5 bases and 6 bases respectively, with 15 bases between them. There are 14 residues in the CDR3. The CDR3 DNA sequence: TGTGCCAGCAGCACCAGCGGTGCTTCGGATACGCAGTATTTT. This translates into CASSTSGASDTQYF.

The chain has TRBV5-1 and TRBJ1-1; 7 nucleotides align to TRBD1. Germline V lookup: CDR1 SGHRS, CDR2 YFSETQ. Trimming at V came to 4 bases and at J to 5 bases, leaving 8 bases not matched to a gene. CDR3 length equals 14 residues. The CDR3 reads CASSRRDRVTEAFF. Here the CDR3 DNA reads TGCGCCAGCAGCCGAAGAGACAGGGTAACTGAAGCTTTCTTT.

In its sample, this clone was seen once. The chain links TRBV5-4 to TRBJ2-2; weak D call: TRBD1 (6 bases). The CDR3 has 14 amino acids. V was cut by 7 bases and J by 1 base, with 11 bases left in between. Germline V lookup: CDR1 SGHNT, CDR2 YYREEE (reference sequence). The CDR3: CASGDRMNTGELFF. Here the CDR3 DNA reads TGTGCCAGCGGAGACAGGATGAACACCGGGGAGCTGTTTTTT.

This clone was detected a few times. The V and J genes are TRBV6-6 and TRBJ2-7; 9 nucleotides align to TRBD1. CDR1 and CDR2 (germline): MNHNY, SVGAGI (reference sequence). The CDR3 consists of 14 residues. J was trimmed by 4 bases and V by 5 bases; bases with no gene match: 6. This chain's CDR3 is CASSPDRGRYEQYF. In nucleotides, the CDR3 is TGTGCCAGCAGTCCAGACAGGGGGAGATACGAGCAGTACTTC.

The J gene is TRBJ2-1, the V gene TRBV9, with 8 positions matching TRBD2. Germline CDR1 SGDLS, CDR2 YYNGEE. The CDR3 has 17 amino acids. J was trimmed by 8 bases and V by 0 bases; bases with no gene match: 13. The CDR3 DNA is TGTGCCAGCAGCGTAGATAGCGTGGGACTAGTTAACGATGAGCAGTTCTTC. It yields the protein CASSVDSVGLVNDEQFF.

The chain is built from TRBV5-1 and TRBJ2-2, with 8 bases that match TRBD1. CDR1 and CDR2 from the germline V gene are SGHRS and YFSETQ. V lost 4 bases, J lost 5 bases, and 13 bases stayed unmatched. The CDR3 totals 17 residues. The CDR3 loop reads CASSRPVDRVETGELFF. CDR3 DNA: TGCGCCAGCAGCAGACCCGTGGACAGGGTCGAGACCGGGGAGCTGTTTTTT. Drawing the rest from reference TRBV5-1 and TRBJ2-2, the complete variable domain is KAGVTQTPRYLIKTRGQQVTLSCSPISGHRSVSWYQQTPGQGLQFLFEYFSETQRNKGNFPGRFSGRQFSNSRSEMNVSTLELGDSALYLCASSRPVDRVETGELFFGEGSRLTVL.

DNA of the CDR3: TGTGCCAGCAGCTTAGGGGGGGGAGGCGAGCAGTACTTC. It codes for CASSLGGGGEQYF. The chain couples TRBV7-2 to TRBJ2-7; 7 bases line up with TRBD2. V was clipped by 1 base and J by 6 bases; unmatched bases: 3. Germline CDR1 reads SGHTA; CDR2 reads FQGNSA. The CDR3 has 13 amino acids.

This rearrangement joins TRBV4-3 to TRBJ2-2; 9 bases map to TRBD2. Germline V gives CDR1 LGHNA, CDR2 YSLEER. The CDR3 has 18 residues. J lost 0 bases, V lost 0 bases, and 5 bases had no gene match. The CDR3 spells CASSQDPSGAANTGELFF. The CDR3 DNA follows: TGCGCCAGCAGCCAAGACCCTAGCGGGGCCGCGAACACCGGGGAGCTGTTTTTT.

This clone has a single count. The chain employs TRBV30 and TRBJ1-5; possible D gene TRBD1, 6 bases. V was clipped by 6 bases and J by 5 bases, with 14 bases between them. This CDR3 comprises 13 residues. CDR1 is GTSNPN, CDR2 SVGIG, per germline (reference sequence). The CDR3 DNA reads TGTGCCTGTCGCCGGGGGGGCGATCAGCCCCAGCATTTT. It is translated as CACRRGGDQPQHF.

This chain links TRBV11-2 with TRBJ2-7; D unresolved. CDR1 and CDR2 (germline): SGHAT, FQNNGV. CDR3 size: 13 residues. V lost 0 bases to trimming and J lost 9 bases, with 12 bases between them. CDR3 in amino acids: CASSLEGGLRQYF. In nucleotides, the CDR3 is TGTGCCAGCAGCTTAGAAGGCGGCCTGAGGCAGTACTTC. The full variable domain, rest sourced from reference TRBV11-2 and TRBJ2-7, is EAGVAQSPRYKIIEKRQSVAFWCNPISGHATLYWYQQILGQGPKLLIQFQNNGVVDDSQLPKDRFSAERLKGVDSTLKIQPAKLEDSAVYLCASSLEGGLRQYFGPGTRLTVT.

In this sample, this clone turned up a few times. The gene calls are TRBV7-9 and TRBJ1-5; the match to TRBD1 covers 8 bases. Trimming cost V 5 bases and J 0 bases; bases outside gene matches: 3. Germline V CDR1 and CDR2: SEHNR, FQNEAQ (reference sequence). The CDR3 has 15 residues. The CDR3 reads CASSPTGDSNQPQHF. CDR3 DNA sequence: TGTGCCAGCAGCCCGACAGGGGATAGCAATCAGCCCCAGCATTTT.

This clone showed up just a few times. The rearrangement uses TRBV18 and TRBJ2-1, with 10 bases that match TRBD1. Germline V gene lookup returns CDR1 KGHSH and CDR2 LQKENI. The trim removed 1 base at V and 8 bases at J, leaving 5 bases unmatched. The CDR3 loop spans 15 amino acids. CDR3 in amino acids: CASSPQSGTGDEQFF. The CDR3 nucleotides read TGTGCCAGCTCACCACAATCAGGGACAGGGGATGAGCAGTTCTTC.

This chain joins TRBV19 and TRBJ1-4, with a possible D match to TRBD1 (6 bases). The length of the CDR3 is 15 residues. Germline V CDR1 and CDR2: LNHDA, SQIVND (reference sequence). With 6 bases removed from V and 3 bases from J, the gap between germline ends came to 14 bases. CDR3 residues: CASRHSGTSNEKLFF. The CDR3 DNA follows: TGTGCCAGTAGGCACTCAGGGACATCTAATGAAAAACTGTTTTTT.

This chain joins TRBV4-3 and TRBJ1-2; unclear D gene. Germline values: CDR1 LGHNA, CDR2 YSLEER. This CDR3 contains 15 residues. V lost 1 base and J lost 6, with 15 bases in between. CDR3: CASSQGPREVNGYTF. The CDR3 region has the DNA TGCGCCAGCAGCCAAGGCCCCCGGGAAGTCAATGGCTACACCTTC.